The 19 T cell receptor beta chains below come from one sample, sequenced in a study of identical twins. TCRdb reprocessed the 5' RACE reads via MiXCR and lists one record per CDR3 protein. The table has about 340,000 distinct CDR3 sequences, around an eighth seen once; the top ten hold 7.2%. The same data also went into a second study, on yellow fever vaccine responses in identical twins.

Sequenced sample: CD8+ T cells sorted from blood. The receptors stem from a woman younger than 30 in good health.

V and J are TRBV13 and TRBJ2-5; D is uncertain. The CDR3 consists of 14 residues. Germline CDR1 and CDR2: PRHDT and FYEKMQ (reference sequence). Trimming cost V 5 bases and J 5 bases, with 15 bases left between them. The CDR3 bases are TGTGCCAGCAGCCCCAGGTCGTTTGGGGAGACCCAGTACTTC. The encoded protein is CASSPRSFGETQYF.

This clonotype turned up a few times. V usage is TRBV28 and J usage is TRBJ1-1; 9 bases align to TRBD1. With V trimmed by 3 bases and J by 5 bases, 7 bases remained unmatched. CDR1 and CDR2 (germline): MDHEN, SYDVKM. The CDR3 is made up of 15 amino acids. CDR3 protein: CASSFDRGERTEAFF. As DNA, the CDR3 is TGTGCCAGCAGTTTCGACAGGGGGGAACGGACTGAAGCTTTCTTT.

This clonotype showed up just a few times. This chain uses TRBV12-3 or TRBV12-4 with TRBJ2-3, with TRBD2 as a possible D gene (7 bases). V lost 5 bases and J 0 bases, leaving 18 bases between the germline ends. The CDR3 runs to 17 residues. The chain's CDR3 is CASSLSGGRTSTDTQYF. In DNA form, the CDR3 reads TGTGCCAGCAGTCTCTCCGGGGGGCGGACTAGCACAGATACGCAGTATTTT.

This clonotype showed up just a few times. The rearrangement links TRBV27 to TRBJ2-7, with 8 positions matching TRBD1. Germline lookup yields CDR1 MNHEY and CDR2 SMNVEV (reference sequence). The CDR3 covers 16 residues. The trim removed 2 bases at V and 6 bases at J, leaving 12 bases unmatched. Here the CDR3 DNA reads TGTGCCAGCAGTTTACTTCACAGGGGGTCCGGCTTCGAGCAGTACTTC. Amino acids: CASSLLHRGSGFEQYF.

A few counts support this clonotype. The chain combines TRBV27 with TRBJ2-3; no clear D gene. There are 15 residues in the CDR3. Looked up from germline, CDR1 is MNHEY and CDR2 is SMNVEV (reference sequence). V was clipped by 5 bases and J by 6 bases, with 18 bases between them. The CDR3 sequence is CASSRVRAIPDTQYF. Here the CDR3 DNA reads TGTGCCAGCAGTCGGGTCCGGGCCATCCCGGATACGCAGTATTTT.

This chain joins TRBV3-1 and TRBJ2-3; TRBD2 agrees at 13 bases. V lost 1 base, J lost 2 bases, and 9 bases stayed unmatched. The CDR3 runs to 19 residues. Germline CDR1 is LGHDT and CDR2 is YNNKEL (reference sequence). CDR3 residues: CASSQAFTSGRALTDTQYF. CDR3 in DNA: TGTGCCAGCAGCCAAGCCTTTACTAGCGGGAGGGCTCTCACAGATACGCAGTATTTT.

The genes are TRBV28 and TRBJ2-1, with TRBD2 identical over 9 bases. Germline V gene sequence: CDR1 MDHEN, CDR2 SYDVKM. The V gene end was trimmed by 5 bases and the J gene end by 3 bases; junction bases not matched to a gene: 5. The CDR3 totals 15 residues. For the CDR3, the DNA is TGTGCCAGCAGTCGACTAGCGGAGGACTACAATGAGCAGTTCTTC. Translating gives CASSRLAEDYNEQFF.

The rearrangement links TRBV2 to TRBJ2-2; 7 nucleotides agree with TRBD2. V gave up 2 bases and J gave up 4 bases; unmatched junction bases: 4. Germline V gives CDR1 SNHLY, CDR2 FYNNEI. This CDR3 contains 15 residues. In DNA form, the CDR3 reads TGTGCCAGCAGTGAACCCAGCGGGGTCACCGGGGAGCTGTTTTTT. It yields the protein CASSEPSGVTGELFF.

This clonotype came up a few times. The chain recombines TRBV5-4 with TRBJ1-6; 8 positions agree with TRBD1. Trimming at V came to 3 bases and at J to 6 bases, leaving 20 bases not matched to a gene. This CDR3 is built from 20 residues. Germline loops: CDR1 SGHNT, CDR2 YYREEE (reference sequence). The CDR3 sequence is CASSSTRTGRRLLGNSPLHF. Written as DNA, the CDR3 is TGTGCCAGCAGCTCGACCCGGACAGGGAGACGATTATTGGGTAATTCACCCCTCCACTTT.

The chain has TRBV12-5 and TRBJ2-1; no definite D call. Germline values: CDR1 LGHNT, CDR2 FRNRAP. This CDR3 comprises 17 residues. Trimming pared 2 bases from V and 4 bases from J, leaving 18 bases between. CDR3: CASGLSTGPWSYNEQFF. The CDR3 DNA reads as TGTGCTAGTGGTTTGAGCACTGGGCCCTGGTCTTACAATGAGCAGTTCTTC.

In this sample, this clonotype turned up once. The chain joins TRBV21-1 to TRBJ2-7; TRBD2 was called by the table and not checked on the DNA. TRBV21-1 corresponds to a pseudogene. The length of the CDR3 is 20 residues. The DNA for the CDR3 is TGTGCCAGCAGCACCAAGTGTTTGACTAGCGGGAGGTCCTACTCCTACGAGCAGTACTTC. Amino acids: CASSTKCLTSGRSYSYEQYF.

The chain has TRBV24-1 and TRBJ2-1; unclear D gene. From germline, CDR1 is KGHDR and CDR2 SFDVKD. V lost 5 bases and J 7 bases, leaving 5 bases between the germline ends. CDR3 length equals 11 residues. The CDR3 loop reads CATSALNEQFF. In DNA form, the CDR3 reads TGTGCCACCAGTGCCCTGAATGAGCAGTTCTTC.

The gene calls are TRBV20-1 and TRBJ2-5; D is perhaps TRBD1 or TRBD2 (6 bases each). Germline V gene lookup returns CDR1 DFQATT and CDR2 SNEGSKA (reference sequence). V was pared by 6 bases and J by 5 bases, with 19 bases between. The CDR3 has 14 amino acids. The CDR3 protein is CSALAEGGVETQYF. DNA for the CDR3: TGCAGTGCCCTCGCCGAGGGGGGAGTGGAGACCCAGTACTTC.

The sample holds a few counts of this clonotype. The rearrangement links TRBV29-1 to TRBJ2-1; D uncertain. Germline lookup yields CDR1 SQVTM and CDR2 ANQGSEA. The CDR3 length is 11 residues. V gave up 2 bases and J gave up 6 bases, with 5 bases separating them. This CDR3 is CSVESANEQFF. The CDR3 DNA is TGCAGCGTTGAATCAGCCAATGAGCAGTTCTTC.

The V call is TRBV7-6, the J call TRBJ1-1; no definite D call. Trimming pared 5 bases from V and 11 bases from J, leaving 15 bases between. The CDR3 loop spans 12 amino acids. The germline V gene has CDR1 SGHVS and CDR2 FNYEAQ. CDR3: CASSPVEAMAFF. CDR3 DNA: TGTGCCAGCAGCCCAGTGGAGGCTATGGCTTTCTTT.

J is TRBJ2-1 and V is TRBV28; 10 positions match TRBD1. The germline CDR1 and CDR2 sequences are MDHEN and SYDVKM. V lost 3 bases, J lost 10 bases, and 9 bases stayed unmatched. CDR3 length equals 15 residues. The CDR3 nucleotides read TGTGCCAGCAGTTTGTCCGGACAGGGGGGTAGCGAGCAGTTCTTC. Its translation is CASSLSGQGGSEQFF.

This clonotype appeared many times. V is TRBV12-3 or TRBV12-4 and J is TRBJ1-1; maybe TRBD1 (5 bases). V gave up 4 bases and J gave up 7 bases, with 13 bases separating them. CDR3 length: 13 residues. The CDR3 spells CASSSHGADEAFF. DNA for the CDR3: TGTGCCAGCAGTTCACACGGGGCTGATGAAGCTTTCTTT.

This clonotype turned up a few times. The chain links TRBV14 to TRBJ2-1; perhaps TRBD1 as D (6 bases). The CDR3 contains 16 residues. Germline V gene sequence: CDR1 SGHDN, CDR2 FVKESK. The ends were cut back, 1 base at V and 3 bases at J, with 13 bases in the middle. CDR3 DNA sequence: TGTGCCAGCAGCCAAGGCCCGGACAGACTCTACAATGAGCAGTTCTTC. It is translated as CASSQGPDRLYNEQFF.

This clonotype was seen ten or more times. V is TRBV2 and J is TRBJ1-1, with TRBD1 identical over 9 bases. Unmatched junction bases numbered 4, after V lost 7 bases and J lost 4 bases. Germline V gene sequence: CDR1 SNHLY, CDR2 FYNNEI. CDR3 length: 13 residues. The CDR3 coding sequence is TGTGCCAGCACCGGACAGGGGATCACTGAAGCTTTCTTT. Translating gives CASTGQGITEAFF.